This entry concerns a single TCR beta chain. Its antigen is currently not known. No much larger clone is present one base from it, and per-base qualities are unavailable. Library generation was performed with PCR. The reads were generated on a NextSeq 500. Preparation of bulk TCR libraries followed a previously described approach, with the TCR primers listed in Table S5. The Qiagen AllPrep DNA/RNA kit was used to purify total RNA. Before any analysis, reads coming from multiple sequencing runs of the same library were combined into one pool. For the original study's pipeline: Reads were retained only if the reads had an exact TCR constant sequence, and the retained reads were trimmed to 150 nt and grouped according to their 12-nt molecular barcodes. Reads within each barcode group were sub-clustered using a 15% Levenshtein threshold, and quality-weighted consensus sequences were constructed for each RNA molecule. Non-functional sequences were removed, as were lower-count sequences one edit away from another. Barcode sub-clusters with fewer than 20% of the maximum read count were removed, based on fitting two negative binomial distributions. TCRdb trimmed the raw reads at Q25, called clones with MiXCR and kept productive beta chains. Here each entry gathers all rows of one CDR3 protein and keeps the most common genes and DNA. The authors' filters were not applied to this entry. The sample profile shows roughly 100,000 distinct CDR3 sequences; 30% to 45% of them were found once. Over 8% of the sample is held by the ten biggest clonotypes.

The CDR3 measures 14 amino acids from cysteine to phenylalanine. The retained sequence is limited to the CDR3, 42 bases, with the frame set at the first base. At the junction V is shortened by 5 bases and J by 7 bases, with 14 bases in between. Libraries of naive CD8 T cells were generated from roughly 20,000 to 1,000,000 sorted cells, with 10%, 30% or 50% of the purified RNA used. Naive CD8 T cells were FACS-sorted as CD8+CD4-CCR7+CD45RA+ on a BD FACSAria II into RLT Plus buffer. Ten to eleven TCR copies' worth of Jurkat RNA were spiked into about 20,000-1,100,000 naive CD8 T cell samples to test detection sensitivity. CD8 T cells were enriched with RosetteSep CD8+ T Cell Enrichment Cocktail and Ficoll-Paque, followed by ACK red cell lysis. The sample originates from a study of molecular identifiers for immune sequencing clone quantification (dated by TCRdb to the late 2010s). About the investigation overall: For a replicate experiment, the RNA from either around 20,000 or 99,000 naive CD8 T cells was divided into five aliquots, and four of those aliquots went on to sequencing. This methods study benchmarked molecular-identifier clustering-based TCR repertoire sequencing (MIDCIRS) and TCR RNA copy counting, using CD8 T cells to do so. The paper's findings and limits, for the study overall: Modeling gave about three recovered TCR RNA copies per cell versus 9.5 to 10 by digital PCR, implying approximately 30% capture efficiency. Highly expanded clone sizes could be underestimated if identical TCR molecules share a barcode. When barcode sub-clustering was left out, chimeric consensus sequences inflated TCR diversity, with chimeras reaching as high as 47%. Spiked-in Jurkat TCR RNA (roughly 10 copies' worth), which is not part of the donor repertoire, was contained in the naive libraries. Clones above 20 RNA copies held over 99% of molecules in CMV-specific effector cells but under 1% in naive cells. Spiked-in Jurkat TCR RNA equal to a single cell's worth was reported to be detectable even within 1,200,000 naive CD8 T cells.

The chain is assembled from TRBV12-3 or TRBV12-4 and TRBJ2-2, with no confidently assigned D gene. This TCR was sampled from a human donor in good health. Some libraries in this study had Jurkat cell RNA spiked in. Sequencing was done on a sample of naive CD8+ T cells from blood, with Jurkat cell RNA spiked in. What the cell subset or site label conveys for this sample: FACS-sorted CD8+CD4-CCR7+CD45RA+ naive T cells. The sequenced DNA is TGTGCCAGCAGTACCCCCTGGATCGGCGGGGAGCTGTTTTTT. This sequence encodes CASSTPWIGGELFF.